This T cell receptor (beta chain) came from a study of cytomegalovirus exposure and HLA in healthy donors. The wider study: Out of 300 to 500 genotyped donors, around 80% belonged to the Caucasian-associated ancestry cluster.

Findings of the study overall: TRBV6-2, TRBV6-3 and some other V segments were unresolvable in 87-base-pair reads. As a later analysis revealed, most CMV-associated TCR beta chains appeared HLA-restricted.

All the people who gave samples were healthy bone marrow donors. Trimming cost V 2 bases and J 9 bases, with 9 bases left between them. The CDR3 consists of 11 residues. Looked up from germline, CDR1 is SGHTS and CDR2 is YDEGEE. As for this clone: The antigen remains undetermined.

PCR amplification relied on 60 Vbeta primers (plus 13 Jbeta primers). The method was immunoSEQ multiplex PCR; TCRdb's version includes in-frame clones alone and lacks a portion of them. The sample carries about 140,000 clones, 55% to 80% recorded once. This rearrangement joins TRBV5-8 to TRBJ2-7, with D tentatively TRBD2 (5 bases). The sequenced sample consisted of PBMCs. The receptor's source is a woman aged 40 to 49 in good health and CMV-seronegative. CDR3 sequence (DNA): TGTGCCAGCAGCTTACGGGGAACGCAGTACTTC. Translating it yields CASSLRGTQYF.